This T cell receptor beta chain appears in the sequencing data of a study of blood T cell repertoires in COVID-19. Study-wide context: The cDNA or gDNA used as material had been derived from T cells, B-cell-depleted T cells, or PBMCs.

The age range of participants was 18 to 89 years, with residence in roughly 25 US areas. Generated by immunoSEQ multiplex PCR, the TCRdb table keeps only in-frame clones and is missing some. Among about 130,000 clones, 70% to 90% were seen once, and the ten largest hold approximately 2.2%. The sequencing sample was made of PBMCs or T cells enriched from blood (not recorded which). The TCR was taken from a woman aged 45-65 years who had recovered from COVID-19.

The CDR3 region is CASLESNTEAFF. For the CDR3, the DNA is TGTGCCAGCTTAGAGTCGAACACTGAAGCTTTCTTT. The V gene is TRBV3-1 (or the pseudogene TRBV3-2), the J gene TRBJ1-1; no definite D call. Trimming removed 8 bases at V and 1 base at J, with 8 bases between. Germline lookup yields CDR1 LGHDT and CDR2 YNNKEL (reference sequence). The CDR3 runs 12 residues.